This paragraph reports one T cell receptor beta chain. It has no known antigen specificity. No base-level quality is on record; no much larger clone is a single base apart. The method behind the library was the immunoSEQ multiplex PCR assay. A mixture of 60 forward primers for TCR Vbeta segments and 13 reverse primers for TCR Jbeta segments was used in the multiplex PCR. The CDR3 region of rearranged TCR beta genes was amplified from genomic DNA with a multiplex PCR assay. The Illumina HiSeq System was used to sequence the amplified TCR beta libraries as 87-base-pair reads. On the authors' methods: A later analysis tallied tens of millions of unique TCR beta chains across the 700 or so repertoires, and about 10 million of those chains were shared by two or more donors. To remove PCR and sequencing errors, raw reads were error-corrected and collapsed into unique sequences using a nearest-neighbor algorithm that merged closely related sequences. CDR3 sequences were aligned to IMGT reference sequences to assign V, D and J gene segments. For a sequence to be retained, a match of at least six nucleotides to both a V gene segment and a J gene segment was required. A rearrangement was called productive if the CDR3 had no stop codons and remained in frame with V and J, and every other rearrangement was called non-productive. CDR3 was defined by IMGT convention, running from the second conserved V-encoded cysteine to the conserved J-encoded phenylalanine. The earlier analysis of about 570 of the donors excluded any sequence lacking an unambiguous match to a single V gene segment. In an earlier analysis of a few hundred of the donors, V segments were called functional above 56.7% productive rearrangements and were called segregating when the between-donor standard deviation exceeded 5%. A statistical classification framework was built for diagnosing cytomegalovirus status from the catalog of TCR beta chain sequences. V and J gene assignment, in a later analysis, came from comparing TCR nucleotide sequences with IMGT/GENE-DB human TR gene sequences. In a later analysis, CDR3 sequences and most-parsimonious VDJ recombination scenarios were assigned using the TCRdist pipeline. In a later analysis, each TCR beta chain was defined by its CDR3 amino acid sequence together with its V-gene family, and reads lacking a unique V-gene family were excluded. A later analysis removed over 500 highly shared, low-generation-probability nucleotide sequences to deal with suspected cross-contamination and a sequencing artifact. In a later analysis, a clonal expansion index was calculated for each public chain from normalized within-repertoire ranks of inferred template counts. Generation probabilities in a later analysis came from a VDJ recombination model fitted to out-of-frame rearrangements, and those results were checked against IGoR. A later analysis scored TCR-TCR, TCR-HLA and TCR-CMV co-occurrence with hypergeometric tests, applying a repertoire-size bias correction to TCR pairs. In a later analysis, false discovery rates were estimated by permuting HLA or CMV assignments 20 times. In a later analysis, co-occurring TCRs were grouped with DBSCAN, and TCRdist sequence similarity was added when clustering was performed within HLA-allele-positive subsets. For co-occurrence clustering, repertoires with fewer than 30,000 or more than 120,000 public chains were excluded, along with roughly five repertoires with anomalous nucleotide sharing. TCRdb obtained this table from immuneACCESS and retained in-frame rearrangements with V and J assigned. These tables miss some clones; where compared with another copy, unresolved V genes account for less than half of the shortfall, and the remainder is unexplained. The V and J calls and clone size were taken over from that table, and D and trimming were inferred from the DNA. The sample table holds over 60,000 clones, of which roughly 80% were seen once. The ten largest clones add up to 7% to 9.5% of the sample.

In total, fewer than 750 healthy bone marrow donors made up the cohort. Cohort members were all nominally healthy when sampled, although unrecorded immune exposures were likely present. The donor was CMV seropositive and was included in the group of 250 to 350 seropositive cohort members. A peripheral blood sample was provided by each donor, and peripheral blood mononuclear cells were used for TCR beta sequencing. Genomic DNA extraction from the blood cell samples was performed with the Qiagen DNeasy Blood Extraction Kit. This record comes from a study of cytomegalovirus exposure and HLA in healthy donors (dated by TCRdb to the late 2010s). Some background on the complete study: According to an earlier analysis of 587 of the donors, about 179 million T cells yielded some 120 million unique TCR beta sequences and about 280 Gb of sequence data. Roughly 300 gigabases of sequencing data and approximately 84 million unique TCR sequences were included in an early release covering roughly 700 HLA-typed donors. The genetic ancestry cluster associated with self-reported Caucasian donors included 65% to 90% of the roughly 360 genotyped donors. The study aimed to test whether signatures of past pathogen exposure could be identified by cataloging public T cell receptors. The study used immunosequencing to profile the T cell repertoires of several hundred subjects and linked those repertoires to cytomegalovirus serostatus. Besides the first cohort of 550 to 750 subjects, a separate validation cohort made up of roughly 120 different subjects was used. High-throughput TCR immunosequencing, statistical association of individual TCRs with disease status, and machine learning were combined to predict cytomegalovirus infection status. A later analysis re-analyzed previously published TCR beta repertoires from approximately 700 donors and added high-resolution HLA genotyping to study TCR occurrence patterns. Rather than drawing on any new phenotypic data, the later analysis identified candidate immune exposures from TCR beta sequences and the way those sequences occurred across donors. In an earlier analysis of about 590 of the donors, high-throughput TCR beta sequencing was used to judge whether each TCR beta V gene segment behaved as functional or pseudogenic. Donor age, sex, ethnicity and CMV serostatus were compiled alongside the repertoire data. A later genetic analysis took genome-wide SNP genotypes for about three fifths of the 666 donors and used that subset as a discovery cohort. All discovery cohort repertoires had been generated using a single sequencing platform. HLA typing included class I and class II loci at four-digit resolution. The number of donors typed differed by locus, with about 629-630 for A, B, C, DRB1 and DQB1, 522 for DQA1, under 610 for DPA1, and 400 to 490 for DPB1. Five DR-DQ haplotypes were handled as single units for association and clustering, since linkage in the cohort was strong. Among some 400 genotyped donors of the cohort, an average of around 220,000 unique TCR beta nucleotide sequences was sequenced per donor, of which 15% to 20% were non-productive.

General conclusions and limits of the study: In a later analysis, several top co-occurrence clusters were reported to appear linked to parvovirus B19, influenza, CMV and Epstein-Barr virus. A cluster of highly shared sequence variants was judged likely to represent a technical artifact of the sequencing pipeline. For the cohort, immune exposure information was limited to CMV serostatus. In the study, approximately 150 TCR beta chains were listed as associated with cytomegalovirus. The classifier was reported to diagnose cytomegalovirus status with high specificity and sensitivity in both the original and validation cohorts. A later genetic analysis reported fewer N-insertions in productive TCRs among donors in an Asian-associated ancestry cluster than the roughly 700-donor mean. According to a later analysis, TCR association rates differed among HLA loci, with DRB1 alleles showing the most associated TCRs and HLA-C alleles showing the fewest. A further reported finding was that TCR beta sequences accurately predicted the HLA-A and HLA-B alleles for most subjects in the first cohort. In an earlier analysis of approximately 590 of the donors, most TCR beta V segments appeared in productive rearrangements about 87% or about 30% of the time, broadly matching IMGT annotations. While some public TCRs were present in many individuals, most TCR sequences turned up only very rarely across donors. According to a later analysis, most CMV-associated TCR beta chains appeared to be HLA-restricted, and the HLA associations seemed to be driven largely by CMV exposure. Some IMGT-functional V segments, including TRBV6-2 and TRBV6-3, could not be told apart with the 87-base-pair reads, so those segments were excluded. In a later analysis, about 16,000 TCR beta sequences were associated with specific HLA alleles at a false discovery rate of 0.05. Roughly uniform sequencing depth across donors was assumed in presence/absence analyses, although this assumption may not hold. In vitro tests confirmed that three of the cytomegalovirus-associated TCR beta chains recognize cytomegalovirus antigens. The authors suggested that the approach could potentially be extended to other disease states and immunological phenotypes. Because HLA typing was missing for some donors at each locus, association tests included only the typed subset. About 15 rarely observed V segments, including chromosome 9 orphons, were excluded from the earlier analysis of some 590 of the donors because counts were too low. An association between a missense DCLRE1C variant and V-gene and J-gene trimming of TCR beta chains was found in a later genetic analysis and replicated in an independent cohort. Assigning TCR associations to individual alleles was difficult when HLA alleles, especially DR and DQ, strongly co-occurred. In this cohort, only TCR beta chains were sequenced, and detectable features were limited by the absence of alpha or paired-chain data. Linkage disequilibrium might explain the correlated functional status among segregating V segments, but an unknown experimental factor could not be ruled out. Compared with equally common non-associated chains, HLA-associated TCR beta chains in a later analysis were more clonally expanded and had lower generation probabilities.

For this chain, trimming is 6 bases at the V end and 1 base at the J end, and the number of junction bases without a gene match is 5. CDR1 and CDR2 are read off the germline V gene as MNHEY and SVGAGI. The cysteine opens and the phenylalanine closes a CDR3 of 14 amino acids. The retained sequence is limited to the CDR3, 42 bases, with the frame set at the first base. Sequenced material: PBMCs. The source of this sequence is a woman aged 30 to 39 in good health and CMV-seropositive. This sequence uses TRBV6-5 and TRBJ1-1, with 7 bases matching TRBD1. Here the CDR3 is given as CASRPTGRNTEAFF. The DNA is TGTGCCAGCAGACCGACAGGGCGGAACACTGAAGCTTTCTTT.